One and the same sample provided the 25 T cell receptor beta chains below, sequenced in a study of blood T cell repertoires in COVID-19. Libraries were prepared by immunoSEQ multiplex PCR; TCRdb keeps only in-frame clonotypes and omits some of them. The repertoire has 150,000 to 200,000 clones, 80% to 90% of them found once; the top ten carry 0.78%. The material sequenced was peripheral blood. The source is a woman in her seventies with acute or convalescent COVID-19.

The chain employs TRBV9 and TRBJ1-4; D is uncertain. The CDR3 runs to 14 residues. V was pared by 3 bases and J by 4 bases, with 10 bases between. The germline V gene encodes CDR1 SGDLS and CDR2 YYNGEE. CDR3 coding DNA: TGTGCCAGCAGCGCCGGGTCACGTAATGAAAAACTGTTTTTT. It encodes CASSAGSRNEKLFF.

This chain links TRBV7-2 with TRBJ2-7, with 11 bases identical to TRBD2. V dropped 5 bases and J dropped 3; count of bases not matched to a gene: 9. CDR1 and CDR2 (germline): SGHTA, FQGNSA. The CDR3 contains 16 residues. This CDR3 reads CASSLSRTSGYYEQYF. The CDR3 region has the DNA TGTGCCAGCAGCCTCTCTAGGACTAGCGGGTACTACGAGCAGTACTTC.

In this sample, this clone turned up once. The chain combines TRBV5-1 with TRBJ2-7; TRBD2 matches at 11 bases. CDR1 SGHRS and CDR2 YFSETQ come from the germline V gene. The CDR3 consists of 15 residues. After removal of 4 bases from V and 4 bases from J, the junction contained 7 bases not matched to a gene. The CDR3 nucleotides are TGCGCCAGCAGCCCCCTTAGCGGGGGGGAGTACGAGCAGTACTTC. Translating it yields CASSPLSGGEYEQYF.

This chain connects TRBV7-2 to TRBJ1-1; D unclear. V was clipped by 4 bases and J by 0 bases, with 9 bases between them. Germline V gives CDR1 SGHTA, CDR2 FQGNSA. The CDR3 loop spans 14 amino acids. The CDR3 is CASSWRVMNTEAFF. The CDR3 bases are TGTGCCAGCAGCTGGAGGGTTATGAACACTGAAGCTTTCTTT. The complete variable domain, with remaining parts taken from reference TRBV7-2 and TRBJ1-1, reads GAGVSQSPSNKVTEKGKDVELRCDPISGHTALYWYRQSLGQGLEFLIYFQGNSAPDKSGLPSDRFSAERTGGSVSTLTIQRTQQEDSAVYLCASSWRVMNTEAFFGQGTRLTVV.

The chain employs TRBV25-1 and TRBJ2-5, with a weak D call TRBD2 (6 bases). The germline V gene encodes CDR1 MGHDK and CDR2 SYGVNS. The V end was cut by 2 bases, the J end by 5 bases, with 12 bases between. This CDR3 region has 14 residues. The CDR3 is CASSEGGQGETQYF. As DNA, the CDR3 is TGTGCCAGCAGTGAAGGAGGGCAGGGCGAGACCCAGTACTTC.

The chain uses TRBV24-1 and TRBJ2-7; D perhaps matches TRBD1 (5 bases). The CDR3 extends over 13 amino acids. Germline CDR1 and CDR2: KGHDR and SFDVKD. The germline V and J ends were trimmed by 3 bases and 7 bases, with 12 bases remaining between them. Here the CDR3 DNA reads TGTGCCACCAGTGATCCCCCAGGGTCGGAGCAGTACTTC. It yields the protein CATSDPPGSEQYF.

Here the CDR3 DNA reads TGCGCCAGCAGTCAGGGGAAAGAGACCCAGTACTTC. Amino acids: CASSQGKETQYF. The V and J genes are TRBV5-1 and TRBJ2-5; possibly TRBD1 for D (6 bases). Trimming took off 5 bases at V and 3 bases at J, with 8 bases between the two ends. CDR1 and CDR2 from the germline V gene are SGHRS and YFSETQ. This CDR3 has 12 residues.

This clone was picked up a small number of times. The chain employs TRBV7-9 and TRBJ2-1; TRBD2 matches at 9 bases. CDR1 SEHNR and CDR2 FQNEAQ come from the germline V gene (reference sequence). The CDR3 totals 17 residues. Trimming removed 7 bases from V and 4 bases from J; junction bases left unmatched: 14. CDR3 sequence (DNA): TGTGCCAGCAAATCCTCATCAGCGGGAGGACTATACAATGAGCAGTTCTTC. Amino acids: CASKSSSAGGLYNEQFF.

The V gene is TRBV4-1, the J gene TRBJ2-7; 15 bases fit TRBD2. The CDR3 sequence is 18 residues long. The V gene's germline CDR1 is MGHRA and CDR2 YSYEKL. Germline trimming cut 4 bases from V and 0 bases from J; bases unmatched to any gene: 7. CDR3 region: CASSPRTSGRAFSYEQYF. CDR3 bases: TGCGCCAGCAGCCCTCGGACTAGCGGGAGGGCCTTCTCCTACGAGCAGTACTTC.

The V call is TRBV12-3 or TRBV12-4, the J call TRBJ1-2; D might be TRBD1 (6 bases). The CDR3 totals 12 residues. The V end was cut by 6 bases, the J end by 7 bases, with 12 bases between. The CDR3 sequence: CASRRQAGGYTF. As DNA, the CDR3 is TGTGCCAGCAGGAGACAGGCTGGTGGCTACACCTTC.

The J gene is TRBJ1-4, the V gene TRBV7-2; no clear D gene. The V and J ends lost 2 bases and 0 bases respectively, with 13 bases between them. The CDR3 consists of 17 residues. Germline V gives CDR1 SGHTA, CDR2 FQGNSA. CDR3: CASSLFGASATNEKLFF. DNA for the CDR3: TGTGCCAGCAGCTTATTTGGAGCAAGCGCAACTAATGAAAAACTGTTTTTT.

The J gene is TRBJ2-1, the V gene TRBV3-1 (or the pseudogene TRBV3-2); 9 bases are a match to TRBD2. From germline, CDR1 is LGHDT and CDR2 YNNKEL (reference sequence). This CDR3 comprises 15 residues. The J segment lost 5 bases and the V segment lost 1 base, leaving 3 bases of the junction unmatched. The CDR3 here is CASSQGGGADNEQFF. In nucleotides, the CDR3 is TGTGCCAGCAGCCAAGGCGGGGGGGCCGACAATGAGCAGTTCTTC.

A single count supports this clone. The chain is built from TRBV25-1 and TRBJ2-5; the D is unclear. Germline values: CDR1 MGHDK, CDR2 SYGVNS. Trimming took off 1 base at V and 5 bases at J, with 11 bases between the two ends. The CDR3 length is 14 residues. DNA for the CDR3: TGTGCCAGCAGTGAATCGGTTTTTCCGGAGACCCAGTACTTC. As protein: CASSESVFPETQYF.

This clone came up once. The rearrangement uses TRBV6-1 and TRBJ2-7, with D possibly matching TRBD1 (6 bases). Between the trimmed V and J ends, which lost 5 bases and 4 bases, there was a span of 12 bases. Germline lookup yields CDR1 MNHNS and CDR2 SASEGT. The length of the CDR3 is 13 residues. CDR3: CASSRSQGYEQYF. As DNA, the CDR3 is TGTGCCAGCAGTCGCTCTCAGGGGTACGAGCAGTACTTC.

This chain connects TRBV5-4 to TRBJ1-2, with D unclear. This CDR3 region has 12 residues. V shed 0 bases and J shed 5 bases, with 5 bases lying between them. Germline CDR1 and CDR2: SGHNT and YYREEE (reference sequence). In nucleotides, the CDR3 is TGTGCCAGCAGCTTGGAGCATTATGGCTACACCTTC. Translation gives CASSLEHYGYTF. Using reference TRBV5-4 and TRBJ1-2 for the parts outside the CDR3, the full variable domain is ETGVTQSPTHLIKTRGQQVTLRCSSQSGHNTVSWYQQALGQGPQFIFQYYREEENGRGNFPPRFSGLQFPNYSSELNVNALELDDSALYLCASSLEHYGYTFGSGTRLTVV.

The J gene is TRBJ2-7, the V gene TRBV11-3; TRBD1 is a possible D gene (6 bases). Germline assignment: CDR1 SGHNT and CDR2 YENEEA. CDR3 length: 13 amino acids. V lost 1 base and J 3 bases, leaving 7 bases between the germline ends. This CDR3 is CASSLAQGYEQYF. The CDR3 DNA reads TGTGCCAGCAGCTTAGCACAGGGCTACGAGCAGTACTTC.

The chain joins TRBV12-5 to TRBJ2-3; D possibly corresponds to TRBD2 (7 bases). This CDR3 contains 14 residues. Trimming stripped 7 bases from V and 5 bases from J, with 16 bases between. CDR1 LGHNT and CDR2 FRNRAP come from the germline V gene. This chain's CDR3 is CASARGGRKDTQYF. As DNA, the CDR3 is TGTGCTAGTGCGAGGGGGGGGCGTAAAGATACGCAGTATTTT.

The rearrangement uses TRBV11-3 and TRBJ2-3; 8 nucleotides match TRBD2. The CDR3 loop spans 17 amino acids. Germline lookup yields CDR1 SGHNT and CDR2 YENEEA. Losses at the gene ends were 5 bases for V and 1 base for J; bases not matched to a gene: 11. CDR3 bases: TGTGCCAGCAGCCAAGCGACGACTAGCGCACGCACAGATACGCAGTATTTT. Translation gives CASSQATTSARTDTQYF. The complete variable domain, with remaining parts taken from reference TRBV11-3 and TRBJ2-3, reads EAGVVQSPRYKIIEKKQPVAFWCNPISGHNTLYWYLQNLGQGPELLIRYENEEAVDDSQLPKDRFSAERLKGVDSTLKIQPAELGDSAVYLCASSQATTSARTDTQYFGPGTRLTVL.

The V call is TRBV7-3, the J call TRBJ2-2; 8 bases are shared with TRBD1. This CDR3 spans 15 amino acids. Germline lookup yields CDR1 SGHTA and CDR2 FQGTGA. The V gene end was trimmed by 2 bases and the J gene end by 5 bases; junction bases not matched to a gene: 4. CDR3 loop: CASSLVTGGTGELFF. CDR3 bases: TGTGCCAGCAGCTTAGTTACAGGGGGAACCGGGGAGCTGTTTTTT.

The CDR3 nucleotides read TGTGCCAGCAGTCCCTCCCAGGGGTGGGGACAGCCCCAGCATTTT. Protein sequence: CASSPSQGWGQPQHF. V gene TRBV7-2 combines with J gene TRBJ1-5; tentatively, D is TRBD1 (6 bases). The V end lost 6 bases, the J end lost 7 bases, and 19 bases lay between the germline ends. The CDR3 covers 15 residues. Germline-derived CDR1 and CDR2 are SGHTA and FQGNSA. The complete variable domain, with remaining parts taken from reference TRBV7-2 and TRBJ1-5, reads GAGVSQSPSNKVTEKGKDVELRCDPISGHTALYWYRQSLGQGLEFLIYFQGNSAPDKSGLPSDRFSAERTGGSVSTLTIQRTQQEDSAVYLCASSPSQGWGQPQHFGDGTRLSIL.

The rearrangement joins TRBV5-1 to TRBJ1-1; D is perhaps TRBD1 (6 bases). Trimming stripped 8 bases from V and 0 bases from J, with 17 bases between. Per the germline V gene, CDR1 is SGHRS and CDR2 is YFSETQ. This CDR3 contains 15 residues. The CDR3 DNA reads TGCGCCAGTACCCTCTCAGGGGTTGTGAACACTGAAGCTTTCTTT. This codes for CASTLSGVVNTEAFF.

CDR3 bases: TGCGCCAGTGGCCAAACTAATGAAAAACTGTTTTTT. This encodes CASGQTNEKLFF. The rearrangement joins TRBV5-1 to TRBJ1-4; D is unresolved. Trimming pared 8 bases from V and 1 base from J, leaving 6 bases between. Germline lookup yields CDR1 SGHRS and CDR2 YFSETQ. The CDR3 runs to 12 residues.

The gene calls are TRBV7-9 and TRBJ1-4; D is perhaps TRBD1 (6 bases). The CDR3 extends over 14 amino acids. The ends were cut back, 5 bases at V and 8 bases at J, with 15 bases in the middle. Germline V CDR1 and CDR2: SEHNR, FQNEAQ (reference sequence). The CDR3: CASSLSRQGEKLFF. The CDR3 coding sequence is TGTGCCAGCAGCCTTTCGCGGCAGGGGGAAAAACTGTTTTTT.

The chain joins TRBV18 to TRBJ1-1, with 9 bases aligning to TRBD1. Germline V gives CDR1 KGHSH, CDR2 LQKENI. The trim removed 3 bases at V and 1 base at J, leaving 0 bases unmatched. This CDR3 comprises 14 residues. CDR3 nucleotides: TGTGCCAGCTCACCGGGACAGGGGAACACTGAAGCTTTCTTT. It specifies CASSPGQGNTEAFF.

This clone appeared a few times. The chain is built from TRBV11-2 and TRBJ1-1; 8 positions match TRBD1. The germline V gene has CDR1 SGHAT and CDR2 FQNNGV. J lost 1 base, V lost 1 base, and 5 bases had no gene match. The CDR3 has 16 amino acids. The CDR3 here is CASSLVSGQGNTEAFF. The CDR3 nucleotides are TGTGCCAGCAGCTTAGTCTCTGGACAGGGGAACACTGAAGCTTTCTTT.